Listed below are T cell receptor beta chains from one sample, sequenced in a study of cytomegalovirus exposure and HLA in healthy donors. Sequencing was performed with immunoSEQ multiplex PCR; in TCRdb, only in-frame clones are kept and a portion is missing. Of 180,000 or so clones listed, approximately 86% are singletons. The sequenced material came from PBMCs. These receptors all come from a man aged 25 to 40 in good health and CMV-seropositive. Each CDR3 is given with its conserved first and last residue. A D gene is named only where the DNA matches it firmly. Clone sizes are given selectively: once, few, many, or a class where the clone is expanded.

d_gene: TRBD1; v_gene: TRBV29-1; j_gene: TRBJ2-5; len: 13; abundance: -; CDR3nt: TGCAGCGTTCGGACAGGGTACCAAGAGACCCAGTACTTC; CDR3aa: CSVRTGYQETQYF
d_gene: TRBD1; v_gene: TRBV15; j_gene: TRBJ1-4; len: 16; abundance: -; CDR3nt: TGTGCCACCAGCAGAGGGAGGACAGGGGTTAAGGAAAAACTGTTTTTT; CDR3aa: CATSRGRTGVKEKLFF
d_gene: -; v_gene: TRBV29-1; j_gene: TRBJ1-1; len: 13; abundance: -; CDR3nt: TGCAGCGCCCCGGGACGGGGGAACACTGAAGCTTTCTTT; CDR3aa: CSAPGRGNTEAFF
d_gene: TRBD1; v_gene: TRBV27; j_gene: TRBJ2-3; len: 14; abundance: -; CDR3nt: TGTGCCAGCAGTTTCGGGACAGGCACAGATACGCAGTATTTT; CDR3aa: CASSFGTGTDTQYF
d_gene: -; v_gene: TRBV5-6; j_gene: TRBJ1-2; len: 15; abundance: -; CDR3nt: TGTGCCAGCAGCTCGATGACAGCTGCTAACTATGGCTACACCTTC; CDR3aa: CASSSMTAANYGYTF
d_gene: -; v_gene: TRBV7-9; j_gene: TRBJ1-2; len: 15; abundance: -; CDR3nt: TGTGCCAGCAGCTTAGTCCCGACAGGCGTTGATGGCTACACCTTC; CDR3aa: CASSLVPTGVDGYTF
d_gene: -; v_gene: TRBV18; j_gene: TRBJ1-1; len: 13; abundance: few; CDR3nt: TGTGCCAGCTCATCCACTCAGAACACTGAAGCTTTCTTT; CDR3aa: CASSSTQNTEAFF
d_gene: TRBD1; v_gene: TRBV5-1; j_gene: TRBJ2-7; len: 13; abundance: -; CDR3nt: TGCGCCAGCAGCCGGGACAGGGGTTACGAGCAGTACTTC; CDR3aa: CASSRDRGYEQYF
d_gene: TRBD1; v_gene: TRBV2; j_gene: TRBJ1-5; len: 15; abundance: -; CDR3nt: TGTGCCAGCAGTACGAAGCGACAGGGTGGTGCGGCCCAGCATTTT; CDR3aa: CASSTKRQGGAAQHF
d_gene: TRBD1; v_gene: TRBV7-9; j_gene: TRBJ1-1; len: 15; abundance: -; CDR3nt: TGTGCCAGCAGCATTGCAGGGGGCAGGAACACTGAAGCTTTCTTT; CDR3aa: CASSIAGGRNTEAFF
d_gene: -; v_gene: TRBV6-5; j_gene: TRBJ1-5; len: 14; abundance: -; CDR3nt: TGTGCCAGCCGGATTGGCGGTTTCAATCAGCCCCAGCATTTT; CDR3aa: CASRIGGFNQPQHF
d_gene: TRBD2; v_gene: TRBV28; j_gene: TRBJ2-3; len: 17; abundance: -; CDR3nt: TGTGCCAGCAGTTTAGGCGAGCTTCCGCGGGAGATAGATACGCAGTATTTT; CDR3aa: CASSLGELPREIDTQYF
d_gene: -; v_gene: TRBV9; j_gene: TRBJ2-2; len: 18; abundance: once; CDR3nt: TGTGCCAGCAGCGTAGACCTTAAGGGGTTTCTAACCGCCGGGGAGCTGTTTTTT; CDR3aa: CASSVDLKGFLTAGELFF
d_gene: -; v_gene: TRBV6-5; j_gene: TRBJ1-6; len: 15; abundance: -; CDR3nt: TGTGCCAGCAGTACCGACAGAACCAATAATTCACCCCTCCACTTT; CDR3aa: CASSTDRTNNSPLHF
d_gene: -; v_gene: TRBV6-5; j_gene: TRBJ1-6; len: 13; abundance: -; CDR3nt: TGTGCCAGCAGTCGCCCTAATAATTCACCCCTCCACTTT; CDR3aa: CASSRPNNSPLHF
d_gene: -; v_gene: TRBV2; j_gene: TRBJ2-7; len: 15; abundance: -; CDR3nt: TGTGCCAGCAGTGCAGAAAGGGCGGGCGAGGACGAGCAGTACTTC; CDR3aa: CASSAERAGEDEQYF
d_gene: TRBD1; v_gene: TRBV29-1; j_gene: TRBJ2-1; len: 13; abundance: once; CDR3nt: TGCAGCGGCAGACAGGGGGGGTACAATGAGCAGTTCTTC; CDR3aa: CSGRQGGYNEQFF
d_gene: -; v_gene: TRBV19; j_gene: TRBJ1-5; len: 14; abundance: -; CDR3nt: TGTGCCAGTAGTATAGTCATTAGCAATCAGCCCCAGCATTTT; CDR3aa: CASSIVISNQPQHF
d_gene: TRBD1; v_gene: TRBV25-1; j_gene: TRBJ2-5; len: 14; abundance: -; CDR3nt: TGTGCCAGCAGTGATCACAGGGGGCGAGAGACCCAGTACTTC; CDR3aa: CASSDHRGRETQYF
d_gene: -; v_gene: TRBV6-5; j_gene: TRBJ2-7; len: 13; abundance: once; CDR3nt: TGTGCCAGCAGGGAAAGCAGGTTTTACGAGCAGTACTTC; CDR3aa: CASRESRFYEQYF
d_gene: TRBD1; v_gene: TRBV27; j_gene: TRBJ1-5; len: 16; abundance: -; CDR3nt: TGTGCCAGCAGTTTAGGCACAGGGGGCTCGGGTCAGCCCCAGCATTTT; CDR3aa: CASSLGTGGSGQPQHF
d_gene: TRBD1; v_gene: TRBV6-5; j_gene: TRBJ1-2; len: 13; abundance: -; CDR3nt: TGTGCCAGCAGTTTAGGGACAGGGAATGGCTACACCTTC; CDR3aa: CASSLGTGNGYTF